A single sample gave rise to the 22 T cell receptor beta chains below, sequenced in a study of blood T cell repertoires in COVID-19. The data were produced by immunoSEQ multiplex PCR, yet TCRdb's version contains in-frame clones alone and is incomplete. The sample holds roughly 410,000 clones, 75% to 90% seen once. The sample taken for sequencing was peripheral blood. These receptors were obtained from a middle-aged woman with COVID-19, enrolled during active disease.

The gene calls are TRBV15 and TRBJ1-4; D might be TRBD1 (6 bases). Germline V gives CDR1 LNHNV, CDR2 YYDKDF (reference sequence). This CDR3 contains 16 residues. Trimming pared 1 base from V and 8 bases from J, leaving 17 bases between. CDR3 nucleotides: TGTGCCACCAGCAGAGGCCCTACAGGGTCCGGAGAAAAACTGTTTTTT. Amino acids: CATSRGPTGSGEKLFF.

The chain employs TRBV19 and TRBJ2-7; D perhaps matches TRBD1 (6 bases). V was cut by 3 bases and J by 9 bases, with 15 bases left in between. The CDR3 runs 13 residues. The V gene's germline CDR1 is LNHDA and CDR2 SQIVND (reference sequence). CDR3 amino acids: CASSIPTGFPQYF. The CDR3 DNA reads TGTGCCAGTAGTATCCCCACAGGGTTTCCGCAGTACTTC.

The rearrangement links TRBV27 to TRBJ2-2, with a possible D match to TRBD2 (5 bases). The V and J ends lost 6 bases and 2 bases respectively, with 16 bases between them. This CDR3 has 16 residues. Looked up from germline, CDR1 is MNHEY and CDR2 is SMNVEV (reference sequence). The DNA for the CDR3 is TGTGCCAGCAGCCTAAGGCGGGCAGGAAACACCGGGGAGCTGTTTTTT. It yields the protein CASSLRRAGNTGELFF.

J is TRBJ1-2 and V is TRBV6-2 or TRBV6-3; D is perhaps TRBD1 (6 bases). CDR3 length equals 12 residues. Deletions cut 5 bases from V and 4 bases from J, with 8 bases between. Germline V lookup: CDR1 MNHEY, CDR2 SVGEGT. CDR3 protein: CASSRTAYGYTF. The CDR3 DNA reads TGTGCCAGCAGTCGGACAGCCTATGGCTACACCTTC.

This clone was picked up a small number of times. The CDR3 loop is CAWKKGAGEANEQFF. DNA of the CDR3: TGTGCCTGGAAAAAGGGAGCGGGAGAGGCTAATGAGCAGTTCTTC. The J gene is TRBJ2-1, the V gene TRBV30, with 8 bases that match TRBD2. This CDR3 contains 15 residues. Trimming at V came to 4 bases and at J to 7 bases, leaving 12 bases not matched to a gene. The germline V gene encodes CDR1 GTSNPN and CDR2 SVGIG (reference sequence).

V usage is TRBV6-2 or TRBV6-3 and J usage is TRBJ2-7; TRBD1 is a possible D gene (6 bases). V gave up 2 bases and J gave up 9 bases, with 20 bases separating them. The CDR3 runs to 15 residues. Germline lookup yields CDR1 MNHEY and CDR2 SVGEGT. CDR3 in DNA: TGTGCCAGCAGTTACACCGGGACATATCCTAAGGCGCAGTACTTC. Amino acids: CASSYTGTYPKAQYF.

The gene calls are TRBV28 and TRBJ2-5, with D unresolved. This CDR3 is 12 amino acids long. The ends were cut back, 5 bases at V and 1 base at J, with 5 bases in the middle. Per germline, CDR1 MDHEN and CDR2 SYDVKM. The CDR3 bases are TGTGCCAGCAGTACGGTCCAAGAGACCCAGTACTTC. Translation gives CASSTVQETQYF.

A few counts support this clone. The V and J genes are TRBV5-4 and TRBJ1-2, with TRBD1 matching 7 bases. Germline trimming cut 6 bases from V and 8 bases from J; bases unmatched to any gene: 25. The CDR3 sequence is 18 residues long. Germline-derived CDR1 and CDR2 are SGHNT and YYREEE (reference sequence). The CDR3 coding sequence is TGTGCCAGCAACCCCGGTGGCCGGGACAGCTTAATGAGGGGGGGCTACACCTTC. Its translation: CASNPGGRDSLMRGGYTF. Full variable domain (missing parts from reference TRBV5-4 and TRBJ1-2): ETGVTQSPTHLIKTRGQQVTLRCSSQSGHNTVSWYQQALGQGPQFIFQYYREEENGRGNFPPRFSGLQFPNYSSELNVNALELDDSALYLCASNPGGRDSLMRGGYTFGSGTRLTVV.

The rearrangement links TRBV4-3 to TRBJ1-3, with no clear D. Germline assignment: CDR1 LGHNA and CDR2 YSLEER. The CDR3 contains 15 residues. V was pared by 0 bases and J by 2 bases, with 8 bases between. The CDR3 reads CASSQDESTGNTIYF. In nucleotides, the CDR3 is TGCGCCAGCAGCCAAGACGAGAGTACTGGAAACACCATATATTTT.

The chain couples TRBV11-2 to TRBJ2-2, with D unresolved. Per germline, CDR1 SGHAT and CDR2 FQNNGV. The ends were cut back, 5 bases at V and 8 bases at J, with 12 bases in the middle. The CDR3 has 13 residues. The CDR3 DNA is TGTGCCAGCAGCGTAGTCGAGGCGGGGGAGCTGTTTTTT. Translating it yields CASSVVEAGELFF.

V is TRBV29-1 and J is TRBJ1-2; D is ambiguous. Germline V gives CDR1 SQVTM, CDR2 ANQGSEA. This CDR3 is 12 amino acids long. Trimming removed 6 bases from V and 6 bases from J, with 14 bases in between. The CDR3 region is CSVRVRGDGYTF. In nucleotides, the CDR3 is TGCAGCGTCCGGGTTCGGGGAGATGGCTACACCTTC.

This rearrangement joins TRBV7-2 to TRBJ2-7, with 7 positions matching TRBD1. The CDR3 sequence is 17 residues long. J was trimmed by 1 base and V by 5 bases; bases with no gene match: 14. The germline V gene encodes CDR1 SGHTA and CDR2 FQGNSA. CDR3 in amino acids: CASSTRDSLQKSYEQYF. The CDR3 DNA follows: TGTGCCAGCAGCACCCGGGACAGTCTACAGAAGTCCTACGAGCAGTACTTC. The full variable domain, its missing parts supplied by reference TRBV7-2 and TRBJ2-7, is GAGVSQSPSNKVTEKGKDVELRCDPISGHTALYWYRQSLGQGLEFLIYFQGNSAPDKSGLPSDRFSAERTGGSVSTLTIQRTQQEDSAVYLCASSTRDSLQKSYEQYFGPGTRLTVT.

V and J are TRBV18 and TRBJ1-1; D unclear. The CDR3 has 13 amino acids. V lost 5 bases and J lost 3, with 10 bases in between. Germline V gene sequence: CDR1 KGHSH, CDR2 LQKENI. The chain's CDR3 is CASSTGGDTEAFF. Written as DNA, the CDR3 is TGTGCCAGCTCAACGGGAGGAGACACTGAAGCTTTCTTT.

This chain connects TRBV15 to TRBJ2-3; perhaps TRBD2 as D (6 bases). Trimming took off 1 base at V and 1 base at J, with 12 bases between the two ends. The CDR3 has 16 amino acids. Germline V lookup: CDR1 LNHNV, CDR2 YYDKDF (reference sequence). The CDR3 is CATSRVPTGGTDTQYF. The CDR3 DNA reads TGTGCCACCAGCAGAGTTCCGACGGGGGGCACAGATACGCAGTATTTT.

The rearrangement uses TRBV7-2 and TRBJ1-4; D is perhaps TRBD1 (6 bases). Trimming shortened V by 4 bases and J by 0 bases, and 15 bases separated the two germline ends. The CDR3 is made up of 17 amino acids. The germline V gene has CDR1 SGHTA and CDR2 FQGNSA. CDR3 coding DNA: TGTGCCAGCAGCTCTAAACAGGGTGTCGCAACTAATGAAAAACTGTTTTTT. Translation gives CASSSKQGVATNEKLFF.

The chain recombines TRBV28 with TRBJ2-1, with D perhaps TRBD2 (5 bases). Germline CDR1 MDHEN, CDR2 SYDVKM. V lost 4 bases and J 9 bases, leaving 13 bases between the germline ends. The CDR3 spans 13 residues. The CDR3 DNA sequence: TGTGCCAGCAGTTACGAAGCGGAGCTTGAGCAGTTCTTC. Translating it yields CASSYEAELEQFF.

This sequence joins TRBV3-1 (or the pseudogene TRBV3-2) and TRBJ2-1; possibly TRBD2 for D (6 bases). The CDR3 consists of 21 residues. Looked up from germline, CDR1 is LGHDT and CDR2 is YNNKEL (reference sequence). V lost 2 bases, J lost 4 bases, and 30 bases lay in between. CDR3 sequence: CASSQFPQGTLGGEAYNEQFF. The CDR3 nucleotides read TGTGCCAGCAGCCAATTCCCCCAAGGAACCCTGGGAGGAGAAGCTTACAATGAGCAGTTCTTC.

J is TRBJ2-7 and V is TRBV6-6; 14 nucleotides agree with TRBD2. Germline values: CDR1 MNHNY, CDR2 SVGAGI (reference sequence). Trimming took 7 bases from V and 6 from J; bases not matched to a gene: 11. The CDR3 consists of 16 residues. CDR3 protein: CASTFTSGTSGGEQYF. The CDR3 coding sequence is TGTGCCAGCACTTTTACCTCCGGGACTAGCGGGGGCGAGCAGTACTTC.

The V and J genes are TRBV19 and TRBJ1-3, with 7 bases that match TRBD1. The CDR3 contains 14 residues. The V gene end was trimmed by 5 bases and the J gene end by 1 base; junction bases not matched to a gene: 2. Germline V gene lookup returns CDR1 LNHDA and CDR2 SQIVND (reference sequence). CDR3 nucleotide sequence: TGTGCCAGTAGTTTACAGGGGTCTGGAAACACCATATATTTT. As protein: CASSLQGSGNTIYF. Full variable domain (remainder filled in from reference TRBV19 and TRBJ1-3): DGGITQSPKYLFRKEGQNVTLSCEQNLNHDAMYWYRQDPGQGLRLIYYSQIVNDFQKGDIAEGYSVSREKKESFPLTVTSAQKNPTAFYLCASSLQGSGNTIYFGEGSWLTVV.

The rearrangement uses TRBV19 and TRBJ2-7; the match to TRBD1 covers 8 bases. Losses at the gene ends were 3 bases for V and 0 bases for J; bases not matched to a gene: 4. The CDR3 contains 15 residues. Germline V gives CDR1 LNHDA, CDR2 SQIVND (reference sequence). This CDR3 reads CASSIQGANSYEQYF. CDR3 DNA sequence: TGTGCCAGTAGTATCCAGGGGGCGAACTCCTACGAGCAGTACTTC. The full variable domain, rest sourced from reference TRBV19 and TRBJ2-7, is DGGITQSPKYLFRKEGQNVTLSCEQNLNHDAMYWYRQDPGQGLRLIYYSQIVNDFQKGDIAEGYSVSREKKESFPLTVTSAQKNPTAFYLCASSIQGANSYEQYFGPGTRLTVT.

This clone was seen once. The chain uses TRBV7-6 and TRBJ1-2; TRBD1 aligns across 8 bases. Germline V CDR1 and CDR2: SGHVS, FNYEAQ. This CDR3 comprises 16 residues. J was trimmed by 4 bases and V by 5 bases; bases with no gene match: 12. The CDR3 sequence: CASSPGSDRGSYGYTF. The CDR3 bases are TGTGCCAGCAGCCCCGGAAGCGACAGGGGCAGCTATGGCTACACCTTC.

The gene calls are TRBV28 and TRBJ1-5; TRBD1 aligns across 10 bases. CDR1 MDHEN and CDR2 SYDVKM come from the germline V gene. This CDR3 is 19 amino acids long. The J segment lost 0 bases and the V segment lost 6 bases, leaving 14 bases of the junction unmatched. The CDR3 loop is CASSLHAGTGDFSNQPQHF. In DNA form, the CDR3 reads TGTGCCAGCAGCTTACACGCCGGGACAGGGGACTTTAGCAATCAGCCCCAGCATTTT.